This T cell receptor beta chain was sequenced in a study of sequential checkpoint blockade in melanoma. The overall study: Arm A got nivolumab then ipilimumab; arm B the reverse, 1:1.

Produced via immunoSEQ multiplex PCR; TCRdb's table is partial and in-frame only. The sample carries 20,000 to 25,000 clones, 82% recorded once. Documented treatment: randomized to nivolumab then ipilimumab (arm A) or the reverse (arm B). From thawed PBMCs, live CD3+CD8+ cells negative for CD19 and CD56 were sorted. This material consisted of CD8+ T cells sorted from blood (inferred from file names), taken from a patient given nivolumab and ipilimumab in sequence. The clonotype comes from a human donor with melanoma.

Here the CDR3 reads CACTTGGNEKLFF. The DNA for the CDR3 is TGTGCCTGCACGACAGGGGGTAATGAAAAACTGTTTTTT. V usage is TRBV30 and J usage is TRBJ1-4, with 9 bases lining up with TRBD1. Trimming at V came to 6 bases and at J to 4 bases, leaving 3 bases not matched to a gene. CDR1 and CDR2 from the germline V gene are GTSNPN and SVGIG (reference sequence). The CDR3 runs to 13 residues.